The 21 T cell receptor beta chains below all came from one sample that was sequenced in a study of cytomegalovirus exposure and HLA in healthy donors. Researchers ran the PCR with 60 Vbeta and 13 Jbeta primers. Measured with immunoSEQ multiplex PCR; TCRdb has only the in-frame clones, and not every one. This table holds 200,000 or so clones, 78% found once. The material sequenced was PBMCs. Receptors were obtained from a woman in her 30s in good health and CMV-seropositive.

The rearrangement uses TRBV7-9 and TRBJ2-7; possible D gene TRBD1, 5 bases. The germline V gene has CDR1 SEHNR and CDR2 FQNEAQ (reference sequence). Trimming shortened V by 1 base and J by 5 bases, and 15 bases separated the two germline ends. The CDR3 totals 15 residues. Here the CDR3 reads CASSLGAGRGNEQYF. The CDR3 bases are TGTGCCAGCAGCTTAGGGGCAGGGCGAGGAAACGAGCAGTACTTC.

This chain connects TRBV5-1 to TRBJ1-1; perhaps TRBD1 as D (5 bases). Germline V gives CDR1 SGHRS, CDR2 YFSETQ. The CDR3 is made up of 16 amino acids. The V end lost 4 bases, the J end lost 0 bases, and 16 bases lay between the germline ends. CDR3 in DNA: TGCGCCAGCAGCCCAGCCACGGGGGTAGTGAACACTGAAGCTTTCTTT. This encodes CASSPATGVVNTEAFF.

The chain employs TRBV27 and TRBJ2-5; perhaps TRBD2 as D (6 bases). The germline CDR1 and CDR2 sequences are MNHEY and SMNVEV (reference sequence). The CDR3 is 16 residues long. V was clipped by 6 bases and J by 1 base, with 18 bases between them. CDR3 DNA: TGTGCCAGCAGCCCCGGGTCTAGCGCCGTCCAAGAGACCCAGTACTTC. Translation gives CASSPGSSAVQETQYF.

CDR3: CAIRTGPPNTEAFF. CDR3 nucleotides: TGTGCCATCAGGACAGGGCCACCCAACACTGAAGCTTTCTTT. The rearrangement joins TRBV10-3 to TRBJ1-1, with 7 bases fitting TRBD1. The CDR3 has 14 residues. V was pared by 6 bases and J by 2 bases, with 6 bases of the junction left unmatched. Germline CDR1 and CDR2: ENHRY and SYGVKD.

J is TRBJ2-7 and V is TRBV4-1, with 9 bases matching TRBD2. The V segment lost 2 bases and the J segment 3 bases; nucleotides outside the gene matches: 8. The CDR3 is 16 residues long. Germline CDR1 is MGHRA and CDR2 is YSYEKL. As DNA, the CDR3 is TGCGCCAGCAGCCAACTAGCGGGACAAGGGTACTACGAGCAGTACTTC. Translating it yields CASSQLAGQGYYEQYF.

The CDR3 region has the DNA TGCGCCAGCAGCCAGGGGACAGGGCCCAGCTCCTACGAGCAGTACTTC. Translation gives CASSQGTGPSSYEQYF. This chain links TRBV4-3 with TRBJ2-7; TRBD1 matches 9 bases. The CDR3 length is 16 residues. Germline V gene sequence: CDR1 LGHNA, CDR2 YSLEER. With 3 bases clipped from V and 0 bases from J, the junction kept 6 bases outside the gene matches.

The gene calls are TRBV27 and TRBJ2-7; tentatively, D is TRBD2 (6 bases). From germline, CDR1 is MNHEY and CDR2 SMNVEV (reference sequence). V was cut by 6 bases and J by 2 bases, with 23 bases left in between. The CDR3 is 17 amino acids. CDR3 bases: TGTGCCAGCAGCTGGGGGGTACCGGGACGCGCTACCTACGAGCAGTACTTC. Its translation: CASSWGVPGRATYEQYF.

V gene TRBV27 combines with J gene TRBJ1-5; tentative D call: TRBD1 (6 bases). There are 15 residues in the CDR3. CDR1 MNHEY and CDR2 SMNVEV come from the germline V gene (reference sequence). The V end lost 5 bases, the J end lost 3 bases, and 14 bases lay between the germline ends. CDR3 coding DNA: TGTGCCAGCAGTCCCTGGGACATCAACAATCAGCCCCAGCATTTT. Translating gives CASSPWDINNQPQHF.

J is TRBJ2-7 and V is TRBV7-8; no firm D call. The V and J ends lost 1 base and 5 bases respectively, with 3 bases between them. The CDR3 spans 11 residues. CDR1 and CDR2 from the germline V gene are SGHVS and FQNEAQ. Written as DNA, the CDR3 is TGTGCCAGCAGCTTAGTAGACGAGCAGTACTTC. Protein: CASSLVDEQYF.

CDR3 sequence (DNA): TGTGCCAGCAGCCCGACAGGGAGTAACACCGGGGAGCTGTTTTTT. Protein: CASSPTGSNTGELFF. The gene calls are TRBV2 and TRBJ2-2; TRBD1 aligns across 7 bases. The V segment lost 6 bases and the J segment 2 bases; nucleotides outside the gene matches: 6. CDR1 is SNHLY, CDR2 FYNNEI, per germline. The CDR3 runs to 15 residues. The full variable domain, with the rest looked up from reference TRBV2 and TRBJ2-2, is EPEVTQTPSHQVTQMGQEVILRCVPISNHLYFYWYRQILGQKVEFLVSFYNNEISEKSEIFDDQFSVERPDGSNFTLKIRSTKLEDSAMYFCASSPTGSNTGELFFGEGSRLTVL.

The chain has TRBV14 and TRBJ2-5; D may be TRBD2 (5 bases). V was cut by 3 bases and J by 6 bases, with 14 bases left in between. Germline CDR1 reads SGHDN; CDR2 reads FVKESK. This CDR3 comprises 14 residues. The CDR3 coding sequence is TGTGCCAGCAGCCATAGTAGCCGGGGAAAGACCCAGTACTTC. Protein: CASSHSSRGKTQYF.

This clone was counted only a few times. The J gene is TRBJ2-7, the V gene TRBV2; maybe TRBD1 (5 bases). Germline V gene sequence: CDR1 SNHLY, CDR2 FYNNEI. This CDR3 comprises 13 residues. Trimming removed 3 bases at V and 9 bases at J, with 15 bases between. The CDR3 DNA follows: TGTGCCAGCAGTGATCGGACAAATGAAAGGCAGTACTTC. Encoded protein: CASSDRTNERQYF.

V usage is TRBV5-6 and J usage is TRBJ2-1; TRBD2 might be the D (6 bases). The V end lost 4 bases, the J end lost 6 bases, and 17 bases lay between the germline ends. This CDR3 contains 15 residues. Germline loops: CDR1 SGHDT, CDR2 YYEEEE. CDR3 amino acids: CASSRLVRSGNEQFF. In DNA, the CDR3 is TGTGCCAGCAGCCGACTAGTTCGCTCGGGCAATGAGCAGTTCTTC.

This clone was seen a handful of times. V and J are TRBV6-5 and TRBJ1-1, with 9 bases aligning to TRBD1. V was clipped by 0 bases and J by 11 bases; unmatched bases: 10. The CDR3 has 15 amino acids. CDR1 and CDR2 (germline): MNHEY, SVGAGI. The CDR3 DNA reads as TGTGCCAGCAGTTACTCGGTGGCGGGACAGGGTGCGGCTTTCTTT. The encoded protein is CASSYSVAGQGAAFF.

V gene TRBV30 combines with J gene TRBJ1-2; 9 positions agree with TRBD1. The V segment lost 1 base and the J segment 5 bases; nucleotides outside the gene matches: 5. The CDR3 contains 14 residues. Germline V gene sequence: CDR1 GTSNPN, CDR2 SVGIG (reference sequence). The CDR3 sequence is CAWSGQGGRYGYTF. CDR3 DNA sequence: TGTGCCTGGAGTGGACAGGGGGGGAGGTATGGCTACACCTTC.

The chain is built from TRBV5-6 and TRBJ2-5; TRBD2 matches at 10 bases. CDR1 is SGHDT, CDR2 YYEEEE, per germline. CDR3 length: 15 residues. Unmatched junction bases numbered 4, after V lost 0 bases and J lost 5 bases. The CDR3 DNA is TGTGCCAGCAGCTTGGCTAGCGGGGGCAGCGAGACCCAGTACTTC. Translation: CASSLASGGSETQYF.

There are a few counts of this clone. V and J are TRBV5-6 and TRBJ1-5; TRBD1 aligns across 7 bases. Germline CDR1 reads SGHDT; CDR2 reads YYEEEE. The J segment lost 0 bases and the V segment lost 4 bases, leaving 7 bases of the junction unmatched. This CDR3 is 16 amino acids long. CDR3 sequence reads: CASSHRTGHSNQPQHF. CDR3 sequence (DNA): TGTGCCAGCAGCCATCGGACAGGCCATAGCAATCAGCCCCAGCATTTT.

The V call is TRBV2, the J call TRBJ2-7, with D maybe TRBD1 (6 bases). The CDR3 has 12 residues. Germline V lookup: CDR1 SNHLY, CDR2 FYNNEI. Between the trimmed V and J ends, which lost 6 bases and 6 bases, there was a span of 12 bases. The CDR3 nucleotides are TGTGCCAGCAGAGGGGTAGGGGGCGAGCAGTACTTC. Translation: CASRGVGGEQYF. Full variable domain (remainder filled in from reference TRBV2 and TRBJ2-7): EPEVTQTPSHQVTQMGQEVILRCVPISNHLYFYWYRQILGQKVEFLVSFYNNEISEKSEIFDDQFSVERPDGSNFTLKIRSTKLEDSAMYFCASRGVGGEQYFGPGTRLTVT.

This clone showed up just once. The gene calls are TRBV6-4 and TRBJ2-1; 8 positions match TRBD2. The CDR3 totals 14 residues. The junction had 6 bases not matched to a gene; V was cut back by 4 bases and J by 7 bases. CDR1 MRHNA and CDR2 SNTAGT come from the germline V gene. The CDR3, as DNA: TGTGCCAGCAGTGCGGGAGGGCCGGGAAATGAGCAGTTCTTC. It specifies CASSAGGPGNEQFF.

The V call is TRBV6-4, the J call TRBJ1-2; TRBD1 agrees at 7 bases. Germline trimming cut 6 bases from V and 4 bases from J; bases unmatched to any gene: 11. The CDR3 runs to 15 residues. Germline V gives CDR1 MRHNA, CDR2 SNTAGT. The CDR3 region is CASRVVPGGSYGYTF. The CDR3 bases are TGTGCCAGCAGAGTCGTACCAGGGGGGAGCTATGGCTACACCTTC.

The V call is TRBV6-1, the J call TRBJ1-3, with 7 bases fitting TRBD1. CDR1 is MNHNS and CDR2 is SASEGT in the germline V gene. The J segment lost 4 bases and the V segment lost 7 bases, leaving 10 bases of the junction unmatched. This CDR3 contains 15 residues. The CDR3 DNA sequence: TGTGCCAGCACCACGCGACAGGGTATGGGAAACACCATATATTTT. Amino acids: CASTTRQGMGNTIYF.